The source of this T cell receptor beta chain is a study of cytomegalovirus exposure and HLA in healthy donors. TCRdb's copy holds only in-frame clones and misses some; the assay was immunoSEQ multiplex PCR. The table records about 140,000 clones, roughly 79% of them present only once. The sequencing sample was made of PBMCs. This receptor was identified in a man under 40 in good health and CMV-seropositive.

CDR3 bases: TGTGCCAGCAGCTCGATAAAGGGAGACATTCAGTACTTC. Its translation is CASSSIKGDIQYF. J is TRBJ2-4 and V is TRBV7-9; the D gene is possibly TRBD2 (5 bases). The CDR3 length is 13 residues. Trimming took off 4 bases at V and 8 bases at J, with 12 bases between the two ends. The V gene's germline CDR1 is SEHNR and CDR2 FQNEAQ (reference sequence).